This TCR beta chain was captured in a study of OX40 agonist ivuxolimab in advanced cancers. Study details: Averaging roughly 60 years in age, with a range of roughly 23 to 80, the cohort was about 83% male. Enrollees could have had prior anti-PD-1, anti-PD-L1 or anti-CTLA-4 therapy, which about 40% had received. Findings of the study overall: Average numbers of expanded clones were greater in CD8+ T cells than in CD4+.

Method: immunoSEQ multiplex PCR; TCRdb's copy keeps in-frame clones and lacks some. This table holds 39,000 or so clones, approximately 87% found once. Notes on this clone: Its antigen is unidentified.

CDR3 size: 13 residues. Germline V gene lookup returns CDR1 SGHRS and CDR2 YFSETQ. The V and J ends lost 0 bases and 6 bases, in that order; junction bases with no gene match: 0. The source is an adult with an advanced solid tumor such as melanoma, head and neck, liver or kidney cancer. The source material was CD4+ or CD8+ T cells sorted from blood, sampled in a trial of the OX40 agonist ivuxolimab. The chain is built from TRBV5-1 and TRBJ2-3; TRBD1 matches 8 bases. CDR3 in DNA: TGCGCCAGCAGCTTGGGACAGGGGGATACGCAGTATTTT. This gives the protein CASSLGQGDTQYF. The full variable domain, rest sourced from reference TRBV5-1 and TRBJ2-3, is KAGVTQTPRYLIKTRGQQVTLSCSPISGHRSVSWYQQTPGQGLQFLFEYFSETQRNKGNFPGRFSGRQFSNSRSEMNVSTLELGDSALYLCASSLGQGDTQYFGPGTRLTVL.